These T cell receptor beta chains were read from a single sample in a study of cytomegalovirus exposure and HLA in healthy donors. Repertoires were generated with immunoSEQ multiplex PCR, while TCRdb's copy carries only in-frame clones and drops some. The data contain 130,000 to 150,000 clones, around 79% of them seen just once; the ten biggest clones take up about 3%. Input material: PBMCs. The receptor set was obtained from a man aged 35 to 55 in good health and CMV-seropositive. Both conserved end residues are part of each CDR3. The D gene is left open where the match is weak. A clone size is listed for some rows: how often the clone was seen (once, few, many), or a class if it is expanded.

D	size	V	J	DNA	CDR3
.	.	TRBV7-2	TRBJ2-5	TGTGCCAGCAGCCCCGTGGCGGGTCTTCAAGAGACCCAGTACTTC	CASSPVAGLQETQYF
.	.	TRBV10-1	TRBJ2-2	TGCGCCAGCAGTGGGCAGATGATCACCGGGGAGCTGTTTTTT	CASSGQMITGELFF
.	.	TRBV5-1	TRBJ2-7	TGCGCCAGCAGCATGGGGACTTCTCAGGAGCAGTACTTC	CASSMGTSQEQYF
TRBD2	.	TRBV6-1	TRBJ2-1	TGTGCCAGCCTACCAGGGACTAGCGGACCCAATGAGCAGTTCTTC	CASLPGTSGPNEQFF
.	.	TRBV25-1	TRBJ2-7	TGTGCCAGCAGTCCTTTCGGGGGCTCCTACGAGCAGTACTTC	CASSPFGGSYEQYF
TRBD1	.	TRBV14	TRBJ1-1	TGTGCCAGCAGCCAAGCCCCGGGACAGGGGGCCCGGGACACTGAAGCTTTCTTT	CASSQAPGQGARDTEAFF
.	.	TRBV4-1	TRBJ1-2	TGCGCCAGCAGCCAACCGGGACAACCTTTTACGGGCTACACCTTC	CASSQPGQPFTGYTF
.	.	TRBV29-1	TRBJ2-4	TGCAGCGCCTATGGGGGGACTCCCAAAAACATTCAGTACTTC	CSAYGGTPKNIQYF
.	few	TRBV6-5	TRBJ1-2	TGTGCCAGCAGTAACAGGTTGGGTCTTGATGGCTACACCTTC	CASSNRLGLDGYTF
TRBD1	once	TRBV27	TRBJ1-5	TGTGCCAGCAGTGGGTTAGGGACAGCCGATGGCAATCAGCCCCAGCATTTT	CASSGLGTADGNQPQHF
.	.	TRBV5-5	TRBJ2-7	TGTGCCAGCAGCTTAGGGGTAGGGGAGCAGTACTTC	CASSLGVGEQYF
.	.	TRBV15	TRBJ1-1	TGTGCCACCGATAGGGTGGGCAGCGGGTCACAGGAAGCTTTCTTT	CATDRVGSGSQEAFF
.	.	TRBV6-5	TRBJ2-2	TGTGCCAGCAGGACGGGTTACGGGGACACCGGGGAGCTGTTTTTT	CASRTGYGDTGELFF
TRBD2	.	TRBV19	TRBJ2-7	TGTGCCAGTAGTAATCCCCGGGAGGCTTACGAGCAGTACTTC	CASSNPREAYEQYF
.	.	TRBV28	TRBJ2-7	TGTGCCAGCAGTCCCAGGGGAGTTTACGAGCAGTACTTC	CASSPRGVYEQYF
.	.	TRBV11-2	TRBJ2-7	TGTGCCAGCAGCGTACGGACAAGGAAGGTCTTC	CASSVRTRKVF
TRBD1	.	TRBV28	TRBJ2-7	TGTGCCAGCATCGGGGGAGGGGACAGGGTCTACGAGCAGTACTTC	CASIGGGDRVYEQYF
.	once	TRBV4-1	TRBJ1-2	TGCGCCAGCAGCCAGCCAGGAGACTATAACTATGGCTACACCTTC	CASSQPGDYNYGYTF
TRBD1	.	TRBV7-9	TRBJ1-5	TGTGCCAGCAGCGTCGGACAGGGGGCAATACAGCCCCAGCATTTT	CASSVGQGAIQPQHF
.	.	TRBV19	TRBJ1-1	TGTGCCAGTGGCCCGTCACAGCAGAACACTGAAGCTTTCTTT	CASGPSQQNTEAFF
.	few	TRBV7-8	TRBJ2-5	TGTGCCAGCAGCTTAGCGAGGACCCAGTACTTC	CASSLARTQYF
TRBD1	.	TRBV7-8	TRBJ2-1	TGTGCCAGCAGCTGGGGACAGGGAGGCCGGGCGCGCGAGCAGTTCTTC	CASSWGQGGRAREQFF
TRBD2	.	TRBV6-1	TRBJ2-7	TGTGCCAGCATACCTGGGACTAGCGGACCCTACGAGCAGTACTTC	CASIPGTSGPYEQYF
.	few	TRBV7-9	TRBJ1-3	TGTGCCAGCAGCGCTCAAGCGGCTGGAAACACCATATATTTT	CASSAQAAGNTIYF
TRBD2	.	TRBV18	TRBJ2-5	TGTGCCAGCTCACTTGGGAGGGAGGAGACCCAGTACTTC	CASSLGREETQYF